These T cell receptor beta chains were read from a single sample in a study of type 1 and type 2 diabetes patients. TCRdb processed the multiplex PCR reads anew with MiXCR; each CDR3 protein has one entry. The table includes about 270,000 distinct CDR3 sequences, around 47% detected once. The specimen sequenced was peripheral blood mononuclear cells (PBMCs). The receptors come from a man between 18 and 29 years old with type 2 diabetes. CDR3s leave out the opening cysteine and the closing phenylalanine or tryptophan. D genes are given only for firm matches.

v_call,j_call,d_call,cdr3_aa
TRBV6-1,TRBJ1-4,.,ASSHSTNEKLF
TRBV19,TRBJ2-7,.,ASSSMGPYYEQY
TRBV2,TRBJ2-3,TRBD2,ASRLAGGPSTDTQY
TRBV2,TRBJ2-2,.,ASTQVSGSGGELF
TRBV28,TRBJ2-3,.,ASSLGGARGASDTQY
TRBV9,TRBJ2-1,.,ASSSRGTRNEQF
TRBV7-2,TRBJ2-5,TRBD1,ASSLVGTGGGETQY
TRBV27,TRBJ1-6,.,ASSLGLSSPLH
TRBV6-2/TRBV6-3,TRBJ1-6,.,ASSYRTENSPLH
TRBV12-3/TRBV12-4,TRBJ1-4,TRBD1,ASRNAGQVNEKLF
TRBV6-1,TRBJ2-1,TRBD2,ASSGGLAGAVEQF
TRBV9,TRBJ1-2,.,ASSYRGTYNEQFFGTGDYGYT
TRBV12-3/TRBV12-4,TRBJ2-7,.,ASSAPSGSPYEQY
TRBV11-3,.,.,ASGWGRPTYEQY
TRBV14,TRBJ2-7,.,ASSQNPYEQY
TRBV19,TRBJ2-7,.,ASSPSGSYEQY
TRBV2,TRBJ2-7,TRBD2,ASSYVLADRLYEQY
TRBV19,TRBJ1-1,.,ASSIDLVRAEAF
TRBV19,TRBJ2-7,TRBD1,ATSPGTGPNYEQY
TRBV12-3/TRBV12-4,TRBJ1-4,.,ASSQRRGGTNEKLF
TRBV7-2,TRBJ2-7,.,ASSLGTDSVYEQY
TRBV4-1,TRBJ2-5,.,ASSQSATRGPAAQY
TRBV7-9,TRBJ1-6,TRBD1,ASSSQGGSPLH
TRBV19,TRBJ1-5,.,ASSPPGGWGNQPQH
TRBV24-1,TRBJ2-2,.,ATSDYGTGELF
TRBV19,TRBJ2-1,TRBD1,ATISGTASYNEQF
TRBV11-2,TRBJ2-7,TRBD2,ASSQEFGREGLYEQY
TRBV7-6,TRBJ2-1,.,ASSLGDPYNEQF
TRBV14,TRBJ2-5,TRBD2,ASSQTRGAHGETQY
TRBV6-5,TRBJ1-4,TRBD1,ASSGGAGGNEKLF
TRBV4-1,TRBJ2-7,TRBD1,ASSHGRTGLVYEQY
TRBV28,TRBJ2-1,.,ASSFGGRRDEQF
TRBV7-6,TRBJ2-5,TRBD1,ASRTGETQY